What follows is one T cell receptor (beta chain) and its context. Its antigen is unidentified. This entry comes from a study of Ad26.COV2.S vaccination and SARS-CoV-2 variants. Whole-study context: Ad26.COV2.S, an intramuscular injection, was given once or twice 56 days apart.

Treatment defined: 15 to 20 received Ad26.COV2.S at low or high dose, single or two shots; about 5 received placebo; per-sample allocation not given. All samples were drawn on day 63, counting from the first vaccine or placebo injection. Findings and caveats of the study: Substantial breadth was reported for post-vaccination spike-specific CD8+ and CD4+ T cells.

Using immunoSEQ multiplex PCR, the repertoire was profiled, and TCRdb retains in-frame clones only, with some absent. Among around 300,000 clones, 80% to 90% were seen once, and the ten largest hold about 10%. Germline CDR1 and CDR2: KGHSH and LQKENI. The CDR3 is made up of 13 amino acids. V was shortened by 5 bases and J by 7 bases, with 14 bases between the two germline ends. This receptor was obtained from a person between 18 and 59 years old who received the Ad26.COV2.S COVID-19 vaccine or a placebo. The sequenced sample was peripheral blood, obtained in a trial of Ad26.COV2.S vaccine versus placebo. This sequence joins TRBV18 and TRBJ1-1, with D tentatively TRBD1 (6 bases). This CDR3 is CASSAYRDGEAFF. The CDR3 DNA sequence: TGTGCCAGCTCAGCCTACAGGGATGGTGAAGCTTTCTTT. The full variable domain, completed using reference TRBV18 and TRBJ1-1, is NAGVMQNPRHLVRRRGQEARLRCSPMKGHSHVYWYRQLPEEGLKFMVYLQKENIIDESGMPKERFSAEFPKEGPSILRIQQVVRGDSAAYFCASSAYRDGEAFFGQGTRLTVV.